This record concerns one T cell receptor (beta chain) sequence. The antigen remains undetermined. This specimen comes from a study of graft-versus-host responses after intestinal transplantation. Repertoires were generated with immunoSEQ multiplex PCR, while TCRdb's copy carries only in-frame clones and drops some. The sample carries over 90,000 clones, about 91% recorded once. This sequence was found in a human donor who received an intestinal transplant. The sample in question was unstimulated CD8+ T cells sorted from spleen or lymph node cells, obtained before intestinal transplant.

The CDR3 region has the DNA TGCGCCAGCAGGATGCGGGGGCCGCCCAATGAGCAGTTCTTC. Translation: CASRMRGPPNEQFF. The rearrangement links TRBV5-1 to TRBJ2-1, with D possibly matching TRBD2 (7 bases). The CDR3 loop spans 14 amino acids. Germline assignment: CDR1 SGHRS and CDR2 YFSETQ. V was trimmed by 5 bases and J by 6 bases, leaving 15 bases between them.